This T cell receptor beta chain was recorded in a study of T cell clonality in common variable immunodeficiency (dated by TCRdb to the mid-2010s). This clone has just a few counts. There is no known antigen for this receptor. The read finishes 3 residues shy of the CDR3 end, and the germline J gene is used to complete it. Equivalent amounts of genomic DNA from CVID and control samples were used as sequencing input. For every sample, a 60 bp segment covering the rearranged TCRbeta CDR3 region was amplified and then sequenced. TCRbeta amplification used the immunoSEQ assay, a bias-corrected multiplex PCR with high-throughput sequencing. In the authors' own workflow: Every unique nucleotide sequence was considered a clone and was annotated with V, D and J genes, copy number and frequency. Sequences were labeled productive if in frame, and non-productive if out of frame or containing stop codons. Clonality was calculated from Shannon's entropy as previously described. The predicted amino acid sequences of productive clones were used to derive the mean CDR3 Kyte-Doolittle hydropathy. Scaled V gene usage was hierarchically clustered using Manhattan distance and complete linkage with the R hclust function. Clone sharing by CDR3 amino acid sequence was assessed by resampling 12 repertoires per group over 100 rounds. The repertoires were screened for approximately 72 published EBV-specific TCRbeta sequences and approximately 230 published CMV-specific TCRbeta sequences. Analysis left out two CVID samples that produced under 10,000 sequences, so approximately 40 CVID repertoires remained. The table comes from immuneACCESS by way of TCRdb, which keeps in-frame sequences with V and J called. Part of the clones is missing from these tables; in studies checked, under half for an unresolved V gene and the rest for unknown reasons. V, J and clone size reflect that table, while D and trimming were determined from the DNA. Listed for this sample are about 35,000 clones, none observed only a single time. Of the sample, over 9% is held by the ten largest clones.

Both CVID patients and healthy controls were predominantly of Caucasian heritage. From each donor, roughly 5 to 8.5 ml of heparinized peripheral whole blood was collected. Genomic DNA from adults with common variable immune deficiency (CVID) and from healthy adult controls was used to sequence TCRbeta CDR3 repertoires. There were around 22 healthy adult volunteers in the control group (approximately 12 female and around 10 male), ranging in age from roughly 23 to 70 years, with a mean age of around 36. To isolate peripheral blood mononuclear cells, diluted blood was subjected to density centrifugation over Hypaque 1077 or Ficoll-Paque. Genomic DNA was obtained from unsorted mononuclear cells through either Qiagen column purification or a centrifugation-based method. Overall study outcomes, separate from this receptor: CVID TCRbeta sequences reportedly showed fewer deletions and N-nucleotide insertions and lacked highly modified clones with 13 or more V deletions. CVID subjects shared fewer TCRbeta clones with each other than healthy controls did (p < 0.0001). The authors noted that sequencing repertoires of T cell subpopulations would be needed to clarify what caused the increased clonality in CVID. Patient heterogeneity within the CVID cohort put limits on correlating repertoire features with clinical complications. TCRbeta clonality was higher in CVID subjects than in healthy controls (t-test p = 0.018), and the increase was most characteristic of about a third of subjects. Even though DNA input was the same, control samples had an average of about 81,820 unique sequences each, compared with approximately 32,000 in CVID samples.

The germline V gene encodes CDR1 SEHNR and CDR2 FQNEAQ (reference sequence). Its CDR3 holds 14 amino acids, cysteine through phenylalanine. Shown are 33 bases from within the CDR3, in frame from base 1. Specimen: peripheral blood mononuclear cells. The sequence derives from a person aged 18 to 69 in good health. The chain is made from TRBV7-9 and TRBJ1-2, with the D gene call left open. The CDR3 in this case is CASSLGAGFLDYTF. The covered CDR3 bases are TGTGCCAGCAGCTTAGGGGCGGGCTTTCTCGAC. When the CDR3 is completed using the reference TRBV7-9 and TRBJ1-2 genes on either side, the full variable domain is DTGVSQNPRHKITKRGQNVTFRCDPISEHNRLYWYRQTLGQGPEFLTYFQNEAQLEKSRLLSDRFSAERPKGSFSTLEIQRTEQGDSAMYLCASSLGAGFLDYTFGSGTRLTVV.